This TCR beta chain was identified in a study of molecular identifiers for immune sequencing clone quantification. Across the study: RNA from approximately 20,000 or 100,000 naive CD8 cells was split five ways in replicates, with four sequenced.

In its sample, this clonotype was seen many times. One entry per CDR3 protein, called by TCRdb with MiXCR from the PCR reads. The sample shows around 480,000 distinct CDR3 sequences, 20% to 25% of them seen only once. Trimming stripped 4 bases from V and 0 bases from J, with 10 bases between. Germline V lookup: CDR1 MGHRA, CDR2 YSYEKL. CDR3 length: 15 residues. Sorting selected naive CD8 T cells with a CD8+CD4-CCR7+CD45RA+ phenotype. Sequenced material: naive CD8+ T cells from blood, with Jurkat cell RNA spiked in. Subset indicated: FACS-sorted CD8+CD4-CCR7+CD45RA+ naive T cells. The sequence derives from a human donor in good health. Some libraries in this study had Jurkat cell RNA spiked in. The chain combines TRBV4-1 with TRBJ1-5; D is perhaps TRBD1 (6 bases). CDR3 bases: TGCGCCAGCAGCCTAGGGACAACTAGCAATCAGCCCCAGCATTTT. Amino acid sequence: CASSLGTTSNQPQHF.